This T cell receptor (beta chain) was found in a study of blood T cells in healthy people across ages. Between the trimmed V and J ends, which lost 6 bases and 1 base, there was a span of 7 bases. Germline values: CDR1 ENHRY, CDR2 SYGVKD. CDR3 length: 13 residues. Peripheral blood samples of 7.5 to 10 milliliters were drawn from each donor. Whenever a sample was processed, at least 7 million PBMCs were isolated. The second PCR ran roughly 7 to 12 cycles with a sample-barcoded 5' primer and J-beta primers. Using its own MiXCR run on the 5' RACE reads, TCRdb lists one record per CDR3 protein. This sample has approximately 790,000 distinct CDR3 sequences, with 60% to 80% found just once.

The source material was blood. V gene TRBV10-3 combines with J gene TRBJ2-1; D call uncertain. The sequence derives from a man aged 25 to 45 in good health. As DNA, the CDR3 is TGTGCCATCAGAACAGATTCCTACAATGAGCAGTTCTTC. Residues: CAIRTDSYNEQFF.